This TCR beta chain was captured by sequencing in a study of T cell repertoires in cytomegalovirus infection. About the study: The authors relied on CMV epitopes, both recently identified HLA-C-restricted and well-studied HLA-B-restricted. In public TCR beta signatures, there were indications of both CMV infection and matching HLA type. Study conclusions and caveats: HLA-C-restricted CMV-specific TCR beta clonotypes prevailed in the ex vivo response.

On this clonotype: The antigen remains unidentified.

The CDR3 contains 17 residues. Unmatched junction bases numbered 8, after V lost 4 bases and J lost 4 bases. Germline values: CDR1 SGHVS, CDR2 FNYEAQ. Each CDR3 protein is one row after TCRdb ran MiXCR on the reads. The data show fewer than 350,000 distinct CDR3 sequences, just under 30% seen once. The sample here was cultured PBMCs, taken from culture after CMV antigen stimulation. The chain is built from TRBV7-6 and TRBJ2-1; 12 positions agree with TRBD1. The receptor was isolated from a human donor in good health (CMV status not recorded). Some clones in this sample may be carry-over from other donors' samples. The CDR3 region has the DNA TGTGCCAGCAGCTCCGGGACAGGGGGCGCCGATTACAATGAGCAGTTCTTC. It encodes CASSSGTGGADYNEQFF.